These 28 T cell receptor beta chains were all obtained from the same sample, sequenced in a study of beta chain features in type 1 diabetes. Since all of the isolated RNA was reverse transcribed, expressed TCRB transcripts were what got sequenced. The protocol was immunoSEQ multiplex PCR, while the TCRdb copy is restricted to in-frame clones and leaves out a portion. Among 150,000 to 180,000 clones listed, more than 9.5% were seen once. The sequencing input was central memory CD4+ T cells from blood. These receptors all come from a young man in good health.

The CDR3: CASSTDRTGTDTQYF. The CDR3 coding sequence is TGTGCCAGCAGCACGGACAGGACCGGCACAGATACGCAGTATTTT. The chain couples TRBV7-2 to TRBJ2-3; 7 nucleotides align to TRBD1. J gave up 1 base and V 5 bases, and 6 bases lay outside the gene matches. The CDR3 loop spans 15 amino acids. Germline V gene sequence: CDR1 SGHTA, CDR2 FQGNSA.

V is TRBV5-1 and J is TRBJ1-1; D unclear. Trimming left V 3 bases short and J 1 base short, with 4 bases between. The CDR3 loop spans 12 amino acids. The germline CDR1 and CDR2 sequences are SGHRS and YFSETQ. The CDR3 sequence: CASSSKNTEAFF. The CDR3 nucleotides read TGCGCCAGCAGCTCTAAGAACACTGAAGCTTTCTTT.

This clone was counted a few times. This sequence joins TRBV5-6 and TRBJ1-1; no firm D call. V was trimmed by 3 bases and J by 3 bases, leaving 3 bases between them. Germline V gives CDR1 SGHDT, CDR2 YYEEEE. This CDR3 comprises 11 residues. The CDR3 loop is CASSSDTEAFF. The CDR3 bases are TGTGCCAGCAGCTCCGACACTGAAGCTTTCTTT. Using reference TRBV5-6 and TRBJ1-1 for the parts outside the CDR3, the full variable domain is DAGVTQSPTHLIKTRGQQVTLRCSPKSGHDTVSWYQQALGQGPQFIFQYYEEEERQRGNFPDRFSGHQFPNYSSELNVNALLLGDSALYLCASSSDTEAFFGQGTRLTVV.

The chain carries TRBV15 and TRBJ2-5; D uncertain. V was clipped by 4 bases and J by 0 bases, with 6 bases between them. The length of the CDR3 is 13 residues. Germline assignment: CDR1 LNHNV and CDR2 YYDKDF (reference sequence). The CDR3 here is CATSTRYQETQYF. The CDR3 nucleotides are TGTGCCACCAGCACAAGGTACCAAGAGACCCAGTACTTC.

This clone rates as medium-sized (0.01 to 0.1%). The chain has TRBV18 and TRBJ2-7; no clear D gene. Germline loops: CDR1 KGHSH, CDR2 LQKENI. The V gene lost 3 bases and the J gene lost 4 bases, with 10 bases spanning the gap. This CDR3 region has 13 residues. CDR3 in DNA: TGTGCCAGCTCACCCCAACGCGCGTACGAGCAGTACTTC. Translating gives CASSPQRAYEQYF.

This rearrangement joins TRBV29-1 to TRBJ1-3; D is ambiguous. This CDR3 spans 16 amino acids. Looked up from germline, CDR1 is SQVTM and CDR2 is ANQGSEA. V lost 4 bases, J lost 0 bases, and 16 bases lay in between. DNA for the CDR3: TGCAGCGTTGTAGGTGGGATAGGCGTCTCTGGAAACACCATATATTTT. Translation: CSVVGGIGVSGNTIYF.

This chain uses TRBV27 with TRBJ2-3; 7 positions match TRBD1. Per the germline V gene, CDR1 is MNHEY and CDR2 is SMNVEV (reference sequence). This CDR3 spans 16 amino acids. After removal of 3 bases from V and 2 bases from J, the junction contained 8 bases not matched to a gene. The CDR3: CASSFDRAVITDTQYF. DNA for the CDR3: TGTGCCAGCAGTTTCGACAGGGCGGTTATCACAGATACGCAGTATTTT.

The chain carries TRBV9 and TRBJ1-2; 9 nucleotides match TRBD1. V shed 0 bases, J shed 4 bases, and the junction held 4 bases outside the gene matches. CDR1 SGDLS and CDR2 YYNGEE come from the germline V gene. The CDR3 totals 15 residues. The CDR3 sequence: CASSVGTGELYGYTF. CDR3 DNA: TGTGCCAGCAGCGTAGGGACAGGGGAACTCTATGGCTACACCTTC.

This clone has a handful of counts. The chain has TRBV7-8 and TRBJ1-6; TRBD1 aligns across 9 bases. Germline loops: CDR1 SGHVS, CDR2 FQNEAQ. The V and J ends lost 5 bases and 5 bases, in that order; junction bases with no gene match: 7. This CDR3 spans 16 amino acids. The CDR3 region is CASSQDRGENNSPLHF. DNA for the CDR3: TGTGCCAGCAGCCAAGACAGGGGGGAAAATAATTCACCCCTCCACTTT.

This clone was found a few times. This rearrangement joins TRBV11-3 to TRBJ2-2, with D hard to call. The germline V gene encodes CDR1 SGHNT and CDR2 YENEEA. The V and J ends lost 1 base and 3 bases respectively, with 6 bases between them. The CDR3 totals 14 residues. The CDR3 bases are TGTGCCAGCAGCTTAGTGTCCCACACCGGGGAGCTGTTTTTT. Amino acid sequence: CASSLVSHTGELFF.

The chain recombines TRBV5-4 with TRBJ2-1; 13 nucleotides match TRBD2. The CDR3 sequence is 14 residues long. Germline CDR1 is SGHNT and CDR2 is YYREEE (reference sequence). Germline trimming cut 6 bases from V and 9 bases from J; bases unmatched to any gene: 6. This CDR3 reads CASTRTSGRGEQFF. For the CDR3, the DNA is TGTGCCAGCACCCGGACTAGCGGGAGAGGTGAGCAGTTCTTC. The full variable domain, its missing parts supplied by reference TRBV5-4 and TRBJ2-1, is ETGVTQSPTHLIKTRGQQVTLRCSSQSGHNTVSWYQQALGQGPQFIFQYYREEENGRGNFPPRFSGLQFPNYSSELNVNALELDDSALYLCASTRTSGRGEQFFGPGTRLTVL.

There are a few counts of this clone. This sequence joins TRBV10-3 and TRBJ2-7, with D unresolved. The germline V gene has CDR1 ENHRY and CDR2 SYGVKD. CDR3 length: 11 residues. Trimming removed 3 bases at V and 2 bases at J, with 2 bases between. CDR3 nucleotides: TGTGCCATCAGTGACGCCTACGAGCAGTACTTC. Residues: CAISDAYEQYF.

This clone was counted a few times. V gene TRBV28 combines with J gene TRBJ1-2; D is uncertain. The CDR3 loop spans 14 amino acids. V lost 2 bases, J lost 2 bases, and 9 bases lay in between. The V gene's germline CDR1 is MDHEN and CDR2 SYDVKM. The CDR3 region has the DNA TGTGCCAGCAGTTTAACGCGGAGCAACTATGGCTACACCTTC. This sequence encodes CASSLTRSNYGYTF.

The J gene is TRBJ2-7, the V gene TRBV15; D may be TRBD2 (6 bases). The V end lost 0 bases, the J end lost 2 bases, and 8 bases lay between the germline ends. Germline loops: CDR1 LNHNV, CDR2 YYDKDF (reference sequence). The CDR3 sequence is 14 residues long. The CDR3 bases are TGTGCCACCAGCAGAGAGCGGGGAACCTACGAGCAGTACTTC. This sequence encodes CATSRERGTYEQYF. Looking up the rest from reference TRBV15 and TRBJ2-7 gives the full variable domain: DAMVIQNPRYQVTQFGKPVTLSCSQTLNHNVMYWYQQKSSQAPKLLFHYYDKDFNNEADTPDNFQSRRPNTSFCFLDIRSPGLGDTAMYLCATSRERGTYEQYFGPGTRLTVT.

The chain recombines TRBV4-3 with TRBJ2-2; TRBD1 agrees at 7 bases. The CDR3 consists of 17 residues. Germline V CDR1 and CDR2: LGHNA, YSLEER. V was clipped by 1 base and J by 5 bases; unmatched bases: 10. This CDR3 is CASSQAPGAGGTGELFF. As DNA, the CDR3 is TGCGCCAGCAGCCAAGCCCCAGGGGCAGGGGGTACCGGGGAGCTGTTTTTT.

The chain is built from TRBV29-1 and TRBJ2-2; the D gene could be TRBD1 or TRBD2 (5 bases each). From germline, CDR1 is SQVTM and CDR2 ANQGSEA. The ends were cut back, 7 bases at V and 3 bases at J, with 21 bases in the middle. This CDR3 is 16 amino acids long. The CDR3 DNA is TGCAGCGCCCAAAAAGCGGACAACCTCGACACCGGGGAGCTGTTTTTT. Translation gives CSAQKADNLDTGELFF.

The table lists this clone with a few counts. This chain connects TRBV28 to TRBJ2-3; TRBD1 matches at 7 bases. The CDR3 has 15 amino acids. Germline V gene sequence: CDR1 MDHEN, CDR2 SYDVKM. Trimming cost V 1 base and J 3 bases; bases outside gene matches: 4. CDR3 in amino acids: CASSLYRGPTDTQYF. CDR3 sequence (DNA): TGTGCCAGCAGTTTATACAGGGGCCCAACAGATACGCAGTATTTT.

The rearrangement joins TRBV2 to TRBJ2-5, with unresolved D. Trimming took 2 bases from V and 4 from J, leaving 5 bases between them. This CDR3 region has 12 residues. Germline CDR1 SNHLY, CDR2 FYNNEI. CDR3 in DNA: TGTGCCAGCAGTGAAAATAGAGAGACCCAGTACTTC. Residues: CASSENRETQYF.

This clone was observed a handful of times. CDR3 sequence: CASSVIRQGRYGYTF. DNA of the CDR3: TGTGCCAGCAGTGTAATCCGACAGGGGAGGTATGGCTACACCTTC. The J gene is TRBJ1-2, the V gene TRBV25-1, with 8 bases aligning to TRBD1. V shed 4 bases, J shed 5 bases, and the junction held 9 bases outside the gene matches. Germline V lookup: CDR1 MGHDK, CDR2 SYGVNS. CDR3 length: 15 residues.

This clone was counted between two and nine times. The rearrangement joins TRBV5-4 to TRBJ2-1; D unclear. The germline CDR1 and CDR2 sequences are SGHNT and YYREEE (reference sequence). The CDR3 consists of 12 residues. Trimming took 4 bases from V and 9 from J, leaving 11 bases between them. In nucleotides, the CDR3 is TGTGCCAGCAGCCAAGAAGTAGGTGAGCAGTTCTTC. Translated, it gives CASSQEVGEQFF. The complete variable domain, with remaining parts taken from reference TRBV5-4 and TRBJ2-1, reads ETGVTQSPTHLIKTRGQQVTLRCSSQSGHNTVSWYQQALGQGPQFIFQYYREEENGRGNFPPRFSGLQFPNYSSELNVNALELDDSALYLCASSQEVGEQFFGPGTRLTVL.

This clone was detected a few times. V gene TRBV28 combines with J gene TRBJ2-1; 7 bases match TRBD2. The CDR3 consists of 15 residues. V was clipped by 5 bases and J by 0 bases; unmatched bases: 4. The germline gives CDR1 MDHEN, CDR2 SYDVKM. CDR3 coding DNA: TGTGCCAGCAGTGTGGGGGGGGTCTCCTACAATGAGCAGTTCTTC. Its protein product is CASSVGGVSYNEQFF.

This rearrangement joins TRBV29-1 to TRBJ1-2; weak D call: TRBD1 (6 bases). The V gene lost 6 bases and the J gene lost 2 bases, with 16 bases spanning the gap. Per germline, CDR1 SQVTM and CDR2 ANQGSEA. The CDR3 consists of 14 residues. The CDR3 reads CSVPERTENYGYTF. In nucleotides, the CDR3 is TGCAGCGTCCCTGAGCGGACAGAAAACTATGGCTACACCTTC.

The rearrangement links TRBV4-2 to TRBJ1-5, with D possibly TRBD1 on 5 matching bases. Germline CDR1 and CDR2: LGHNA and YNFKEQ. The germline V and J ends were trimmed by 3 bases and 5 bases, with 11 bases remaining between them. The CDR3 sequence is 14 residues long. CDR3 sequence: CASSHPGGDQPQHF. The CDR3 nucleotides are TGTGCCAGCAGCCATCCCGGGGGGGATCAGCCCCAGCATTTT.

The genes are TRBV5-1 and TRBJ2-7, with 7 bases aligning to TRBD1. V was clipped by 0 bases and J by 6 bases; unmatched bases: 6. Germline V CDR1 and CDR2: SGHRS, YFSETQ. The CDR3 sequence is 14 residues long. CDR3 coding DNA: TGCGCCAGCAGCTTGGAGGGGGCGCGAGGCGAGCAGTACTTC. Its translation is CASSLEGARGEQYF.

The chain uses TRBV11-2 and TRBJ2-1; 9 nucleotides match TRBD2. With 2 bases clipped from V and 6 bases from J, the junction kept 2 bases outside the gene matches. Germline-derived CDR1 and CDR2 are SGHAT and FQNNGV. CDR3 length: 14 residues. CDR3 residues: CASSLRTSANEQFF. CDR3 sequence (DNA): TGTGCCAGCAGCTTAAGGACTAGCGCCAATGAGCAGTTCTTC.

The gene calls are TRBV29-1 and TRBJ2-1; D possibly matches TRBD1 or TRBD2 (5 bases each). Trimming left V 3 bases short and J 5 bases short, with 14 bases between. The CDR3 spans 14 residues. Germline V CDR1 and CDR2: SQVTM, ANQGSEA. The CDR3 loop reads CSVDRQTNNNEQFF. CDR3 coding DNA: TGCAGCGTTGACCGACAGACTAACAACAATGAGCAGTTCTTC.

This clone was seen more than once but under ten times. V usage is TRBV10-3 and J usage is TRBJ2-6; 9 positions agree with TRBD1. The germline gives CDR1 ENHRY, CDR2 SYGVKD. J lost 0 bases, V lost 8 bases, and 11 bases had no gene match. This CDR3 is built from 18 residues. CDR3 sequence: CAIGGGRDRASGANVLTF. DNA for the CDR3: TGTGCCATCGGGGGAGGTCGGGACAGGGCCTCTGGGGCCAACGTCCTGACTTTC.

This clone was seen a handful of times. This chain connects TRBV15 to TRBJ2-3, with D perhaps matching TRBD1 or TRBD2 (5 bases each). Trimming removed 5 bases at V and 11 bases at J, with 20 bases between. Per germline, CDR1 LNHNV and CDR2 YYDKDF (reference sequence). The CDR3 is made up of 14 amino acids. The CDR3 bases are TGTGCCACCAGCGCCCTCCACGGGACCTTCGGGCAGTATTTT. This encodes CATSALHGTFGQYF. Variable domain in full (rest from reference TRBV15 and TRBJ2-3): DAMVIQNPRYQVTQFGKPVTLSCSQTLNHNVMYWYQQKSSQAPKLLFHYYDKDFNNEADTPDNFQSRRPNTSFCFLDIRSPGLGDTAMYLCATSALHGTFGQYFGPGTRLTVL.